This is a list of T cell receptor beta chains from one sample in a study of CD4 T cell repertoires in COVID-19. Generated by immunoSEQ multiplex PCR, the TCRdb table keeps only in-frame clones and is missing some. The repertoire holds roughly 23,000 clones, with 87% as singletons. The material sequenced was central memory CD4+ T cells from blood, taken before the COVID-19 pandemic. Every receptor here comes from a human donor who had COVID-19. The CDR3 runs from the conserved cysteine through the conserved F or W. A D gene is named only where the DNA matches it firmly. A row's size may be missing; if present it is once, few, many or a size class.

TRBV13	TRBJ2-5	-	-	TGTGCCAGCAGCTCGAAAGACAGGCTCCAAGAGACCCAGTACTTC	CASSSKDRLQETQYF
TRBV28	TRBJ2-7	-	-	TGTGCCAGCAGTTCTCAGACATTGCGGTACTTC	CASSSQTLRYF
TRBV7-9	TRBJ1-1	-	-	TGTGCCAGCAGCTTCGAGGGCGGTTCCCGTGGCGCTGAAGCTTTCTTT	CASSFEGGSRGAEAFF
TRBV7-8	TRBJ2-7	-	-	TGTGCCAGCAGCTTAGAGGCCAGGACCTACGAGCAGTACTTC	CASSLEARTYEQYF
TRBV10-3	TRBJ2-7	-	few	TGTGCCATCAGTGAGGTTAGACAGAGCTACGAGCAGTACTTC	CAISEVRQSYEQYF
TRBV7-9	TRBJ1-1	TRBD1	-	TGTGCCAGCAGCTCATACAGGGGGCTGAACACTGAAGCTTTCTTT	CASSSYRGLNTEAFF
TRBV18	TRBJ2-7	TRBD2	-	TGTGCCAGCTCACCACCGACGGGGGGGGCCTACGAGCAGTACTTC	CASSPPTGGAYEQYF
TRBV11-2	TRBJ2-1	TRBD1	once	TGTGCCAGTAGGGACAGGGGTGCCAATGAGCAGTTCTTC	CASRDRGANEQFF
TRBV6-1	TRBJ1-1	TRBD1	-	TGTGCCAGCGGCAGGGGGGTCAATATGGGTGAAGCTTTCTTT	CASGRGVNMGEAFF
TRBV12-5	TRBJ2-2	TRBD1	-	TGTGCTAGTGGTGCCGGGACAGGGATCGGGGAGCTGTTTTTT	CASGAGTGIGELFF